The TCR beta chain under discussion was sequenced for a study of blood T cell repertoires in COVID-19. Study information: Sites in the United States, Italy and Spain provided acute and convalescent COVID-19 samples. T cells, B-cell-depleted T cells, or PBMCs supplied cDNA or gDNA.

Germline CDR1 is LNHNV and CDR2 is YYDKDF (reference sequence). The CDR3 loop spans 15 amino acids. V shed 1 base and J shed 3 bases, with 10 bases lying between them. Using immunoSEQ multiplex PCR, the repertoire was profiled, and TCRdb retains in-frame clones only, with some absent. The profile covers some 67,000 clones, with around nine tenths appearing a single time and approximately 4.9% taken by the ten largest. The sequenced sample consisted of peripheral blood. The chain joins TRBV15 to TRBJ2-1, with D maybe TRBD1 (5 bases). The receptor comes from a woman younger than 30 with acute or convalescent COVID-19. The CDR3 nucleotides read TGTGCCACCAGCAGAGCAGGGTTAATCTACAATGAGCAGTTCTTC. Amino acid sequence: CATSRAGLIYNEQFF. The full variable domain, in which reference TRBV15 and TRBJ2-1 provide the parts outside the CDR3, is DAMVIQNPRYQVTQFGKPVTLSCSQTLNHNVMYWYQQKSSQAPKLLFHYYDKDFNNEADTPDNFQSRRPNTSFCFLDIRSPGLGDTAMYLCATSRAGLIYNEQFFGPGTRLTVL.